This T cell receptor beta chain appears in the sequencing data of a study of blood T cell repertoires in COVID-19. Background on the study: COVID-19 samples, acute and convalescent, were from the United States, Italy and Spain.

Authors' methods: Using reference gene primer amplification, nucleated cell counts were estimated. Using immunoSEQ multiplex PCR, the repertoire was profiled, and TCRdb retains in-frame clones only, with some absent. V and J calls and clone size are as listed in that table; D and trimming were resolved from the DNA. The data show fewer than 350,000 clones, 75% to 85% seen once. The V and J ends lost 5 bases and 5 bases respectively, with 16 bases between them. The germline gives CDR1 SGHRS, CDR2 YFSETQ. The CDR3 runs to 14 residues. This rearrangement joins TRBV5-1 to TRBJ1-1; TRBD1 might be the D (6 bases). This sequence was found in a human donor in a cohort sampled during active COVID-19. The sample comprised peripheral blood. CDR3 amino acids: CASRKKNRATEAFF. Here the CDR3 DNA reads TGCGCCAGCAGAAAAAAGAACAGGGCGACTGAAGCTTTCTTT.